These 30 T cell receptor beta chains share one sample of origin, sequenced in a study of beta chain features in type 1 diabetes. Expressed TCRB transcripts were sequenced because the isolated RNA had all been reverse transcribed beforehand. Using immunoSEQ multiplex PCR, the repertoire was profiled, and TCRdb retains in-frame clones only, with some absent. The sample includes 350,000 to 450,000 clones, around 13% of them seen just once. The sequencing sample was made of naive CD4+ T cells from blood. The source of these receptors is a young man in good health.

This clone was seen a few times. The CDR3 protein is CASSPGLGLAGNEQFF. The CDR3 region has the DNA TGCGCCAGCAGCCCCGGCCTGGGACTAGCGGGGAATGAGCAGTTCTTC. The V gene is TRBV5-1, the J gene TRBJ2-1; the match to TRBD2 covers 13 bases. Trimming cost V 4 bases and J 7 bases; bases outside gene matches: 8. This CDR3 spans 16 amino acids. Germline V gene sequence: CDR1 SGHRS, CDR2 YFSETQ.

Only a few counts were recorded for this clone. The chain uses TRBV28 and TRBJ2-3; D is undetermined. CDR3 length: 13 amino acids. From germline, CDR1 is MDHEN and CDR2 SYDVKM. V lost 3 bases and J 6 bases, leaving 10 bases between the germline ends. The CDR3 loop reads CASSFGISDTQYF. The CDR3 DNA sequence: TGTGCCAGCAGTTTTGGGATTTCGGATACGCAGTATTTT.

This chain connects TRBV5-8 to TRBJ2-6, with 8 bases fitting TRBD1. After removal of 4 bases from V and 9 bases from J, the junction contained 9 bases not matched to a gene. The germline V gene encodes CDR1 SGHTS and CDR2 YDEGEE. The CDR3 consists of 15 residues. The DNA of the CDR3 is TGTGCCAGCAGCGAAGGACAGGGAGGAGTCAACGTCCTGACTTTC. This codes for CASSEGQGGVNVLTF.

This clone was found a few times. The gene calls are TRBV2 and TRBJ2-3; D not resolved. With 0 bases removed from V and 2 bases from J, the gap between germline ends came to 12 bases. Germline assignment: CDR1 SNHLY and CDR2 FYNNEI. CDR3 length: 16 residues. The CDR3 is CASSEALRSVTDTQYF. CDR3 sequence (DNA): TGTGCCAGCAGTGAAGCGCTTCGGTCGGTCACAGATACGCAGTATTTT.

This sequence joins TRBV25-1 and TRBJ2-6; D may match TRBD1 or TRBD2 (5 bases each). The V end was cut by 7 bases, the J end by 4 bases, with 20 bases between. This CDR3 region has 17 residues. Per germline, CDR1 MGHDK and CDR2 SYGVNS. DNA of the CDR3: TGTGCCAGCAAGGGACGGCGGTTGGTCTCCGGGGCCAACGTCCTGACTTTC. The encoded protein is CASKGRRLVSGANVLTF.

This clone was detected only a few times. The V and J genes are TRBV5-4 and TRBJ2-1; 11 bases align to TRBD2. V lost 6 bases, J lost 7 bases, and 12 bases stayed unmatched. Germline V gene lookup returns CDR1 SGHNT and CDR2 YYREEE (reference sequence). This CDR3 has 16 residues. CDR3 protein: CASTTSTSGGRNEQFF. The DNA of the CDR3 is TGTGCCAGCACCACCTCAACTAGCGGGGGCCGAAATGAGCAGTTCTTC.

The V and J genes are TRBV5-1 and TRBJ2-1; 12 bases map to TRBD2. Germline V gene lookup returns CDR1 SGHRS and CDR2 YFSETQ. With V trimmed by 4 bases and J by 0 bases, 5 bases remained unmatched. The CDR3 contains 17 residues. The CDR3 sequence is CASSPQTSGSSYNEQFF. CDR3 DNA: TGCGCCAGCAGCCCCCAGACTAGCGGGAGCTCCTACAATGAGCAGTTCTTC.

The chain recombines TRBV25-1 with TRBJ1-2; D is possibly TRBD1 (6 bases). The germline V gene encodes CDR1 MGHDK and CDR2 SYGVNS. The CDR3 runs 17 residues. V gave up 5 bases and J gave up 6 bases, with 25 bases separating them. The CDR3 here is CASSQNWGQGRVHGYTF. DNA of the CDR3: TGTGCCAGCAGTCAAAATTGGGGTCAGGGGAGAGTCCATGGCTACACCTTC.

The chain is built from TRBV14 and TRBJ2-7; D is undetermined. V was clipped by 1 base and J by 6 bases, with 10 bases between them. The CDR3 is 13 residues long. Germline V CDR1 and CDR2: SGHDN, FVKESK. The CDR3 spells CASSQALEGEQYF. The CDR3 nucleotides read TGTGCCAGCAGCCAAGCATTGGAAGGCGAGCAGTACTTC.

This clone was observed a few times. The V and J genes are TRBV7-3 and TRBJ2-7; TRBD1 might be the D (6 bases). CDR3 length: 16 amino acids. Trimming took off 5 bases at V and 3 bases at J, with 20 bases between the two ends. CDR1 is SGHTA and CDR2 is FQGTGA in the germline V gene. The CDR3 sequence is CASSLPGHRRVYEQYV. The CDR3 bases are TGTGCCAGCAGCCTACCGGGACACAGGAGAGTCTACGAGCAGTACGTC.

This chain joins TRBV4-3 and TRBJ2-3; D is ambiguous. The CDR3 runs to 15 residues. The germline CDR1 and CDR2 sequences are LGHNA and YSLEER. Trimming removed 0 bases at V and 0 bases at J, with 7 bases between. CDR3 sequence: CASSQDAASTDTQYF. The CDR3 nucleotides are TGCGCCAGCAGCCAAGACGCGGCAAGCACAGATACGCAGTATTTT.

The chain has TRBV27 and TRBJ1-1; D might be TRBD1 (5 bases). The CDR3 is made up of 14 amino acids. Trimming stripped 3 bases from V and 4 bases from J, with 12 bases between. Looked up from germline, CDR1 is MNHEY and CDR2 is SMNVEV (reference sequence). CDR3 in DNA: TGTGCCAGCAGTTTCTCCTTCGACAGCACTGAAGCTTTCTTT. It is translated as CASSFSFDSTEAFF.

The chain combines TRBV4-3 with TRBJ2-1, with 9 nucleotides matching TRBD2. Germline CDR1 reads LGHNA; CDR2 reads YSLEER. Trimming took 1 base from V and 2 from J; bases not matched to a gene: 9. The CDR3 covers 18 residues. The CDR3 region is CASSQVSGGISAYNEQFF. CDR3 nucleotides: TGCGCCAGCAGCCAAGTTAGCGGGGGAATCAGCGCCTACAATGAGCAGTTCTTC.

The chain joins TRBV29-1 to TRBJ2-7; D unresolved. The CDR3 length is 14 residues. From germline, CDR1 is SQVTM and CDR2 ANQGSEA. Trimming left V 7 bases short and J 0 bases short, with 16 bases between. Written as DNA, the CDR3 is TGCAGCGCCCGAGGTGAGGTCAGCTCCTACGAGCAGTACTTC. This translates into CSARGEVSSYEQYF.

This chain links TRBV10-3 with TRBJ2-2; tentatively, D is TRBD1 or TRBD2 (5 bases each). Germline CDR1 ENHRY, CDR2 SYGVKD. The CDR3 is made up of 15 amino acids. V dropped 9 bases and J dropped 2 bases, with 16 bases sitting between them. This CDR3 is CAIGPGRINTGELFF. The CDR3 DNA reads as TGTGCCATTGGACCGGGACGGATAAACACCGGGGAGCTGTTTTTT.

The genes are TRBV10-3 and TRBJ1-3; no reliable D call. Germline CDR1 reads ENHRY; CDR2 reads SYGVKD. CDR3 length: 14 residues. The germline V and J ends were trimmed by 4 bases and 2 bases, with 9 bases remaining between them. The CDR3, as DNA: TGTGCCATCAGTGGCACAGCAGCTGGAAACACCATATATTTT. It encodes CAISGTAAGNTIYF.

A few counts support this clone. J is TRBJ2-4 and V is TRBV4-1; the match to TRBD1 covers 7 bases. In germline, CDR1 is MGHRA, CDR2 YSYEKL. V was clipped by 3 bases and J by 5 bases; unmatched bases: 7. The CDR3 covers 15 residues. The CDR3 DNA reads TGCGCCAGCAGCCATGCAGACAGGGACCAAAACATTCAGTACTTC. It yields the protein CASSHADRDQNIQYF.

About this clone itself: The sample has other DNA sequences that encode this CDR3 too. This sequence joins TRBV5-1 and TRBJ2-7; 10 bases line up with TRBD1. With V trimmed by 4 bases and J by 2 bases, 6 bases remained unmatched. The CDR3 consists of 15 residues. Per germline, CDR1 SGHRS and CDR2 YFSETQ. The CDR3 sequence is CASSPGGTGAYEQYF. The DNA for the CDR3 is TGCGCCAGCAGCCCCGGCGGGACAGGGGCCTACGAGCAGTACTTC.

This clone was recorded a few times. The chain carries TRBV6-5 and TRBJ2-3; D not resolved. The CDR3 runs 12 residues. Between the trimmed V and J ends, which lost 11 bases and 5 bases, there was a span of 14 bases. From germline, CDR1 is MNHEY and CDR2 SVGAGI. The CDR3 region is CAVGSIRDTQYF. CDR3 nucleotides: TGTGCCGTCGGGTCTATTCGAGATACGCAGTATTTT.

This clone was picked up many times. The rearrangement joins TRBV21-1 to TRBJ2-7; the table gives TRBD2 as D, unverified against the DNA. TRBV21-1 is marked as a pseudogene. The CDR3 has 11 residues. The CDR3 DNA sequence: TGTGCCAGAAGACTAGCGTCTAAGCAGTACGTC. Its protein product is CARRLASKQYV.

This clone was detected only a few times. The chain has TRBV18 and TRBJ1-2, with D perhaps TRBD1 (5 bases). CDR1 and CDR2 from the germline V gene are KGHSH and LQKENI. Trimming took 1 base from V and 8 from J, leaving 11 bases between them. This CDR3 is 13 amino acids long. The CDR3 spells CASSPLVGGGYTF. For the CDR3, the DNA is TGTGCCAGCTCACCACTGGTCGGGGGAGGCTACACCTTC.

J is TRBJ2-3 and V is TRBV7-9; 10 nucleotides line up with TRBD2. There are 18 residues in the CDR3. V was clipped by 5 bases and J by 1 base; unmatched bases: 12. The germline gives CDR1 SEHNR, CDR2 FQNEAQ (reference sequence). Here the CDR3 DNA reads TGTGCCAGCAGCCAAGGACTAGCGGCACCCCGGGGCACAGATACGCAGTATTTT. Protein: CASSQGLAAPRGTDTQYF.

This clone has a count of ten or more. The CDR3 sequence is CASSSQSYEQYV. Here the CDR3 DNA reads TGTGCCAGCTCATCGCAGAGCTACGAGCAGTACGTC. The rearrangement uses TRBV18 and TRBJ2-7; D remains ambiguous. Germline V lookup: CDR1 KGHSH, CDR2 LQKENI. This CDR3 has 12 residues. V was clipped by 5 bases and J by 3 bases, with 8 bases between them.

CDR3 residues: CASGVPSRANVLTF. Here the CDR3 DNA reads TGCGCCAGCGGGGTACCATCGAGGGCCAACGTCCTGACTTTC. The chain joins TRBV5-1 to TRBJ2-6; D is uncertain. Germline V lookup: CDR1 SGHRS, CDR2 YFSETQ. V lost 7 bases and J 5 bases, leaving 13 bases between the germline ends. The CDR3 spans 14 residues.

The chain carries TRBV15 and TRBJ1-2; D may be TRBD1 (6 bases). Germline CDR1 reads LNHNV; CDR2 reads YYDKDF (reference sequence). V was clipped by 1 base and J by 7 bases, with 13 bases between them. The CDR3 has 14 amino acids. The chain's CDR3 is CATSRVQGPAGYTF. Here the CDR3 DNA reads TGTGCCACCAGCAGAGTGCAGGGGCCTGCTGGCTACACCTTC.

The J gene is TRBJ2-7, the V gene TRBV13, with a possible D match to TRBD1 (6 bases). V was clipped by 5 bases and J by 0 bases, with 17 bases between them. The germline gives CDR1 PRHDT, CDR2 FYEKMQ (reference sequence). This CDR3 is built from 16 residues. This chain's CDR3 is CASSQGRTSSSYEQYV. In DNA, the CDR3 is TGTGCCAGCAGCCAGGGGCGGACTTCGAGCTCCTACGAGCAGTACGTC.

The table lists this clone with a few counts. This sequence joins TRBV29-1 and TRBJ2-3; 10 bases align to TRBD1. CDR1 SQVTM and CDR2 ANQGSEA come from the germline V gene. There are 18 residues in the CDR3. V dropped 7 bases and J dropped 2; count of bases not matched to a gene: 18. The CDR3 DNA follows: TGCAGCGCTCTTCACGGGACAGGGGTCGGCGCAAACACAGATACGCAGTATTTT. It codes for CSALHGTGVGANTDTQYF.

This clone was observed a few times. The J gene is TRBJ2-7, the V gene TRBV27, with D perhaps assigned TRBD1 or TRBD2 (6 bases each). V was trimmed by 6 bases and J by 5 bases, leaving 14 bases between them. CDR1 and CDR2 from the germline V gene are MNHEY and SMNVEV (reference sequence). The CDR3 contains 13 residues. The CDR3 DNA reads TGTGCCAGCAGGCGGATGGGGGGCGACGAGCAGTACGTC. Amino acid sequence: CASRRMGGDEQYV.

V usage is TRBV15 and J usage is TRBJ2-5; D gene ambiguous. V was pared by 0 bases and J by 5 bases, with 13 bases between. Looked up from germline, CDR1 is LNHNV and CDR2 is YYDKDF (reference sequence). CDR3 length: 15 amino acids. In DNA, the CDR3 is TGTGCCACCAGCAGAGATCCGGTCCGCGGCGAGACCCAGTACTTC. This sequence encodes CATSRDPVRGETQYF. Based on the CDR3 plus reference TRBV15 and TRBJ2-5, the full variable domain is DAMVIQNPRYQVTQFGKPVTLSCSQTLNHNVMYWYQQKSSQAPKLLFHYYDKDFNNEADTPDNFQSRRPNTSFCFLDIRSPGLGDTAMYLCATSRDPVRGETQYFGPGTRLLVL.

The V gene is TRBV14, the J gene TRBJ2-7; no reliable D call. The CDR3 is made up of 12 amino acids. The ends were cut back, 8 bases at V and 4 bases at J, with 12 bases in the middle. The germline CDR1 and CDR2 sequences are SGHDN and FVKESK. The CDR3 DNA is TGTGCCAGCCCCGACGGGCTGTACGAGCAGTACGTC. Its translation is CASPDGLYEQYV.